This T cell receptor beta chain was sequenced in a study of neoadjuvant nivolumab and ipilimumab in lung cancer. General study findings and limits: From pretherapy to surgery, tumor richness and clonality rose with dual therapy.

Using immunoSEQ multiplex PCR, the repertoire was profiled, and TCRdb retains in-frame clones only, with some absent. The data show a few thousand clones, about three quarters seen once. As concerns this clone: Its antigen is unidentified.

The ends were cut back, 4 bases at V and 3 bases at J, with 21 bases in the middle. Per germline, CDR1 SGHNT and CDR2 YYREEE (reference sequence). The CDR3 sequence is 17 residues long. The source of this sequence is an adult with non-small cell lung cancer. Some clones in this sample may be carry-over from other donors' samples. The sequenced sample was normal lung tissue adjacent to the tumor, obtained after neoadjuvant nivolumab, alone or with ipilimumab, at or shortly before surgery. This chain uses TRBV5-4 with TRBJ2-3, with D unresolved. The CDR3 loop reads CASSPPTPMARTDTQYF. In DNA, the CDR3 is TGTGCCAGCAGCCCTCCTACACCAATGGCTCGTACAGATACGCAGTATTTT.